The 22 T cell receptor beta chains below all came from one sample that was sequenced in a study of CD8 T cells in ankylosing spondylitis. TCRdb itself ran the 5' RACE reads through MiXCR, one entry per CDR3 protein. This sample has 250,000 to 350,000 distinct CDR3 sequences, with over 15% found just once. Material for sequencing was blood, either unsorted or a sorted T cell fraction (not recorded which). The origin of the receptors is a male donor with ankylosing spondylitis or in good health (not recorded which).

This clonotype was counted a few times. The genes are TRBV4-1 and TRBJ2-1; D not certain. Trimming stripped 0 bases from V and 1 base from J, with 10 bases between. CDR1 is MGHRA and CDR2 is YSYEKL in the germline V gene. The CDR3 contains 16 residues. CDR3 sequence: CASSQEGLGSYNEQFF. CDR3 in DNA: TGCGCCAGCAGCCAAGAAGGATTGGGGTCCTACAATGAGCAGTTCTTC.

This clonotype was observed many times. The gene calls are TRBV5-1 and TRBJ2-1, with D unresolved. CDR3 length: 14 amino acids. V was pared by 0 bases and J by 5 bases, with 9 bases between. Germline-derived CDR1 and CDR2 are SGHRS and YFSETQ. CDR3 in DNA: TGCGCCAGCAGCTTGGATTCGGGTCACAATGAGCAGTTCTTC. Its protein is CASSLDSGHNEQFF.

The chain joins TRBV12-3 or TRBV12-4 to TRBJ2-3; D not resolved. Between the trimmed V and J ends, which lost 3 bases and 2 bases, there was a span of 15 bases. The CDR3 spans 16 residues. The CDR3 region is CASSLHGVLATDTQYF. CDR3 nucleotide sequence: TGTGCCAGCAGTTTGCATGGGGTCCTGGCCACAGATACGCAGTATTTT.

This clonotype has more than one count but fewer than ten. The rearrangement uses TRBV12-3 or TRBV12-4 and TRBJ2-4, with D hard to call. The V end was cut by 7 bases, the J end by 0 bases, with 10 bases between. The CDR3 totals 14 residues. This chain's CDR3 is CASKGDLAKNIQYF. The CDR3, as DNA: TGTGCCAGCAAGGGTGATCTAGCCAAAAACATTCAGTACTTC.

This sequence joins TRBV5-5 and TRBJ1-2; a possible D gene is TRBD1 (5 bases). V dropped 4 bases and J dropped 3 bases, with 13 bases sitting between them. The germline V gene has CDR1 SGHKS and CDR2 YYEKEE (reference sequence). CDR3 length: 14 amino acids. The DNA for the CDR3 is TGTGCCAGCAGCCAGCGGGGCCCGGACTATGGCTACACCTTC. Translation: CASSQRGPDYGYTF.

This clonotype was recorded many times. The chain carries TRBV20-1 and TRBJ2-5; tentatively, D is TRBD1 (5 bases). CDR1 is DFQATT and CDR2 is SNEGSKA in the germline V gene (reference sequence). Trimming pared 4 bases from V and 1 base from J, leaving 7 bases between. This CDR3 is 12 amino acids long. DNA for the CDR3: TGCAGTGCTAAAGACAGCCAAGAGACCCAGTACTTC. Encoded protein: CSAKDSQETQYF.

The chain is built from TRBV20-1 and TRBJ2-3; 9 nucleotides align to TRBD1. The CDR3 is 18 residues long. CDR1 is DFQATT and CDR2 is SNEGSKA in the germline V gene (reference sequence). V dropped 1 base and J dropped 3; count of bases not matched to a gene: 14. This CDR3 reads CSARVLPGQGKRTDTQYF. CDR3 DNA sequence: TGCAGTGCTAGAGTCCTACCGGGACAGGGAAAAAGGACAGATACGCAGTATTTT.

This chain's CDR3 is CASSLDVSGGSADTQYF. The CDR3 region has the DNA TGCGCCAGCAGCTTGGATGTTAGCGGGGGATCCGCAGATACGCAGTATTTT. The chain uses TRBV5-1 and TRBJ2-3; TRBD2 agrees at 9 bases. Germline trimming cut 0 bases from V and 4 bases from J; bases unmatched to any gene: 9. The CDR3 totals 17 residues. Germline CDR1 and CDR2: SGHRS and YFSETQ. The full variable domain, rest sourced from reference TRBV5-1 and TRBJ2-3, is KAGVTQTPRYLIKTRGQQVTLSCSPISGHRSVSWYQQTPGQGLQFLFEYFSETQRNKGNFPGRFSGRQFSNSRSEMNVSTLELGDSALYLCASSLDVSGGSADTQYFGPGTRLTVL.

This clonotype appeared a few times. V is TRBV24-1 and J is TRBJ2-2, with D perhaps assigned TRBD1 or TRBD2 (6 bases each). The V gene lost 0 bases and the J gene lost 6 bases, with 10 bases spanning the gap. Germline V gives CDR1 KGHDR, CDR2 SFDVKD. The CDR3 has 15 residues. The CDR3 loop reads CATSDLRGDAGELFF. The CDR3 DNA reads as TGTGCCACCAGTGATTTGAGGGGGGACGCCGGGGAGCTGTTTTTT.

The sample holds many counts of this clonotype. CDR3 amino acids: CASSTVAGANNEQFF. The CDR3 DNA reads TGTGCCAGCAGTACGGTAGCGGGGGCCAACAATGAGCAGTTCTTC. The genes are TRBV6-1 and TRBJ2-1; 9 bases match TRBD2. V lost 5 bases, J lost 5 bases, and 7 bases stayed unmatched. Per the germline V gene, CDR1 is MNHNS and CDR2 is SASEGT. This CDR3 spans 15 amino acids.

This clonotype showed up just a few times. CDR3 amino acids: CASRQDATDTQYF. In DNA, the CDR3 is TGTGCCAGCAGGCAAGATGCCACAGATACGCAGTATTTT. V is TRBV12-3 or TRBV12-4 and J is TRBJ2-3; no reliable D call. This CDR3 comprises 13 residues. Trimming took off 6 bases at V and 2 bases at J, with 9 bases between the two ends.

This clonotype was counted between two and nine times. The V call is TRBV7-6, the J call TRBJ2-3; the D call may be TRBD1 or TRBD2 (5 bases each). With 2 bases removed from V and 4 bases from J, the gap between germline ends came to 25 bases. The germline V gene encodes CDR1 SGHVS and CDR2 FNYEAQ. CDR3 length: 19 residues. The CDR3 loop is CASSLLTRERQRGPDTQYF. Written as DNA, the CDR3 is TGTGCCAGCAGCTTATTAACCAGGGAGAGGCAAAGGGGCCCAGATACGCAGTATTTT. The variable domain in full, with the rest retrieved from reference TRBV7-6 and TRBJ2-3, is GAGVSQSPRYKVTKRGQDVALRCDPISGHVSLYWYRQALGQGPEFLTYFNYEAQQDKSGLPNDRFSAERPEGSISTLTIQRTEQRDSAMYRCASSLLTRERQRGPDTQYFGPGTRLTVL.

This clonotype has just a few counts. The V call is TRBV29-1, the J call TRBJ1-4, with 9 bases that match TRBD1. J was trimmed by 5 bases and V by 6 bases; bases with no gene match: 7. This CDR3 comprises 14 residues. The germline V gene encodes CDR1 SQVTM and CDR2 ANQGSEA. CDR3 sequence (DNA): TGCAGCGTGGCAACAGGGGGCTCCAATGAAAAACTGTTTTTT. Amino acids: CSVATGGSNEKLFF.

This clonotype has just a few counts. The chain's CDR3 is CASSLNARRQETQYF. In nucleotides, the CDR3 is TGTGCCAGCAGTTTAAATGCACGGAGACAAGAGACCCAGTACTTC. V is TRBV28 and J is TRBJ2-5; unclear D gene. Per the germline V gene, CDR1 is MDHEN and CDR2 is SYDVKM. The CDR3 covers 15 residues. The V end was cut by 2 bases, the J end by 2 bases, with 12 bases between.

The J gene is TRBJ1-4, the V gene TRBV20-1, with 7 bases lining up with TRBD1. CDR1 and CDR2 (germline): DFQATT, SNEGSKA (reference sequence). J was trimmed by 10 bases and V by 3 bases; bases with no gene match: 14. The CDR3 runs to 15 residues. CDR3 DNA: TGCAGTGCTAGGCGGCAGGGGGGACACGAGGGAAAACTGTTTTTT. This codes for CSARRQGGHEGKLFF.

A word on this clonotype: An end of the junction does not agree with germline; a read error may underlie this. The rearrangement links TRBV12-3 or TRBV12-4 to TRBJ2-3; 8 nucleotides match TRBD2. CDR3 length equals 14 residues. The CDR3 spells CASRFSGGGYTQYF. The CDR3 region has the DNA TGTGCCAGCCGTTTCAGCGGGGGTGGTTATACGCAGTATTTT.

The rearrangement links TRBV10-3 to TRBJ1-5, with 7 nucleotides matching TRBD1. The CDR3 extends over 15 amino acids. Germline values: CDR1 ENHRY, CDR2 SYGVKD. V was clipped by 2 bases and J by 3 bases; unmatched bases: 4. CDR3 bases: TGTGCCATCAGTGAGGGACAGGTCGACAATCAGCCCCAGCATTTT. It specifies CAISEGQVDNQPQHF.

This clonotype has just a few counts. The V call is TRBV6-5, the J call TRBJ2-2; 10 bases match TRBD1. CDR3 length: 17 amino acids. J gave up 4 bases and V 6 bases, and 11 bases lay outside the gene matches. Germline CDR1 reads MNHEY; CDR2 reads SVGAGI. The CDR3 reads CASSQSIRTGGTGELFF. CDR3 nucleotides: TGTGCCAGCAGCCAAAGTATACGGACAGGGGGCACCGGGGAGCTGTTTTTT.

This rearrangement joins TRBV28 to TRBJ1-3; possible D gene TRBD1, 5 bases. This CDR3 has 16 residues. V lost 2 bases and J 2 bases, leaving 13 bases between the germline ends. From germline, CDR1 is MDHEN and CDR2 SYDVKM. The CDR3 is CASSLRRGSTGNTIYF. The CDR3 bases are TGTGCCAGCAGTTTAAGGCGGGGGTCGACTGGAAACACCATATATTTT.

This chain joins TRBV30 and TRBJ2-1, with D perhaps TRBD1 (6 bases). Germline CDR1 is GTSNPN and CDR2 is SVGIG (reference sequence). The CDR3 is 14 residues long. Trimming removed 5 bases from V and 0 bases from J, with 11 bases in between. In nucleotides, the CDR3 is TGTGCCTGGGGACAGCCGAACTCCTACAATGAGCAGTTCTTC. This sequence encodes CAWGQPNSYNEQFF.

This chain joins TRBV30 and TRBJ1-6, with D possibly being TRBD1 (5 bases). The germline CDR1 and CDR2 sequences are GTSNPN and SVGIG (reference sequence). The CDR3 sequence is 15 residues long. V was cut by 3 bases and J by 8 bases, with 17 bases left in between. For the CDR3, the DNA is TGTGCCTGGAGAATGCAGGGTCGGTTGGATTCACCCCTCCACTTT. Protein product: CAWRMQGRLDSPLHF.

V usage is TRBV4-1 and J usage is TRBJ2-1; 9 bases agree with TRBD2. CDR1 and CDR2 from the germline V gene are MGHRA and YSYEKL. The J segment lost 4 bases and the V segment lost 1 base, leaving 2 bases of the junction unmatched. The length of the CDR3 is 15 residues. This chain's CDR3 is CASSQVAGGYNEQFF. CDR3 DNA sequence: TGCGCCAGCAGCCAAGTTGCGGGGGGGTACAATGAGCAGTTCTTC.